This T cell receptor (beta chain) was observed in a study of control samples from healthy donors and cancer patients. This clone appeared a single time. The method was immunoSEQ multiplex PCR; TCRdb's version includes in-frame clones alone and lacks a portion of them. The table has tens of thousands of clones, 85% seen once; the top ten hold over 35%. Sequenced: PBMCs. The TCR originated in a man aged 55 to 70 with head and neck cancer.

The CDR3: CASTATGAHGYTF. In nucleotides, the CDR3 is TGTGCCAGTACCGCCACTGGGGCTCATGGCTACACCTTC. V is TRBV19 and J is TRBJ1-2; D perhaps matches TRBD1 (5 bases). The CDR3 spans 13 residues. CDR1 and CDR2 (germline): LNHDA, SQIVND (reference sequence). V was pared by 7 bases and J by 6 bases, with 15 bases between. The full variable domain, in which reference TRBV19 and TRBJ1-2 provide the parts outside the CDR3, is DGGITQSPKYLFRKEGQNVTLSCEQNLNHDAMYWYRQDPGQGLRLIYYSQIVNDFQKGDIAEGYSVSREKKESFPLTVTSAQKNPTAFYLCASTATGAHGYTFGSGTRLTVV.